This T cell receptor beta chain was captured in a study of early T cells in non-severe SARS-CoV-2 infection. V gave up 0 bases and J gave up 7 bases, with 19 bases separating them. Germline CDR1 is MNHEY and CDR2 is SVGEGT. The CDR3 covers 17 residues. TCRdb re-analysed the 5' RACE reads in MiXCR, keeping a single row per CDR3 protein. The sample contains 65,000 to 85,000 distinct CDR3 sequences, approximately 9.1% of which appear only once. This clonotype occurred many times. The rearrangement links TRBV6-2 or TRBV6-3 to TRBJ1-5, with D uncertain. The TCR comes from an adult who was a healthcare worker with PCR-confirmed SARS-CoV-2 infection or an uninfected control (not recorded which). Sequencing used whole blood, obtained at baseline. In DNA, the CDR3 is TGTGCCAGCAGTTACTCGAAAAACGCGCTGGTGGGCCAGCCCCAGCATTTT. Its protein product is CASSYSKNALVGQPQHF.